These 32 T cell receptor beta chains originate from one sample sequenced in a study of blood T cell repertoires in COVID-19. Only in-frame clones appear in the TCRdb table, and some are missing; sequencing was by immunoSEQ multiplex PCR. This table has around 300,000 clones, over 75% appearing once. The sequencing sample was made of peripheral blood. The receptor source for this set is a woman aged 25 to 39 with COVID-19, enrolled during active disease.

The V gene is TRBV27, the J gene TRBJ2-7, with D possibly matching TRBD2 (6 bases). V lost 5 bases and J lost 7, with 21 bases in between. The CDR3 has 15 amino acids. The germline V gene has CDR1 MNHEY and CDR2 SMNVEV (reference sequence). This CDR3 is CASSPPSANLREQYF. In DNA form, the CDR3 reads TGTGCCAGCAGTCCCCCTAGCGCCAACCTTAGGGAGCAGTACTTC.

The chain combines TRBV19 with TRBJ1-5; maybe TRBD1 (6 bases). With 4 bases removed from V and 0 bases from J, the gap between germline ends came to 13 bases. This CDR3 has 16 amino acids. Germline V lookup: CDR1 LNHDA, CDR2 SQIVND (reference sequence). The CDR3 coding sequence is TGTGCCAGTAGTAGTGGACAGTTTTATAGCAATCAGCCCCAGCATTTT. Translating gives CASSSGQFYSNQPQHF.

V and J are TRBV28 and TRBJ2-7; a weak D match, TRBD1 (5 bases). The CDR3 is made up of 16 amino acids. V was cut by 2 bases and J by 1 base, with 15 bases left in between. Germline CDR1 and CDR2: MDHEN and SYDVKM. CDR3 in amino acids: CASSLSKSGNSYEQYF. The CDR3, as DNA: TGTGCCAGCAGTTTAAGTAAATCAGGGAATTCCTACGAGCAGTACTTC.

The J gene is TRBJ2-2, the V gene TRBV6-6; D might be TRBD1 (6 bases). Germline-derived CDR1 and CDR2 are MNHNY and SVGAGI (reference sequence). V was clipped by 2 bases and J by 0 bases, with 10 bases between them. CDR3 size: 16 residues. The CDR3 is CASSYPTGPNTGELFF. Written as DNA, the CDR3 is TGTGCCAGCAGTTACCCGACAGGTCCGAACACCGGGGAGCTGTTTTTT.

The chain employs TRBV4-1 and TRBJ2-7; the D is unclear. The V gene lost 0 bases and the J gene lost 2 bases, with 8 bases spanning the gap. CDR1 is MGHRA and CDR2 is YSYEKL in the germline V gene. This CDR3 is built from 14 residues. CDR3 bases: TGCGCCAGCAGCCAAGATCAGCGACCCTACGAGCAGTACTTC. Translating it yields CASSQDQRPYEQYF.

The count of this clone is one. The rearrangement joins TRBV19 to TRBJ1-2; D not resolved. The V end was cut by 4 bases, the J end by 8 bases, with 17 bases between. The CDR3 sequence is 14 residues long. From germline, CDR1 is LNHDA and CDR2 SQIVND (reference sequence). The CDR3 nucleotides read TGTGCCAGTAGTACTTTGAGAGGTCCGGGAGGCTACACCTTC. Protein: CASSTLRGPGGYTF.

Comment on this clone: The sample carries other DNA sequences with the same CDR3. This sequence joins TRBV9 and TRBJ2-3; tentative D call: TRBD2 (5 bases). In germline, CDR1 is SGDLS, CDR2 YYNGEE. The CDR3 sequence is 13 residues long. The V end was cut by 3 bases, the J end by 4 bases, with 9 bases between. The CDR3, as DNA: TGTGCCAGCAGCGCCGGCGGGCCAGATACGCAGTATTTT. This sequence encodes CASSAGGPDTQYF.

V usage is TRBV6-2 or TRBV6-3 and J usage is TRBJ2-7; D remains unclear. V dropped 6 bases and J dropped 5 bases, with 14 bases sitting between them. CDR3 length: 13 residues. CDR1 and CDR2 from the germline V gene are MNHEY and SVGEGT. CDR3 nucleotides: TGTGCCAGCAGCGACGAGACTTCCGACGAGCAGTACTTC. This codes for CASSDETSDEQYF.

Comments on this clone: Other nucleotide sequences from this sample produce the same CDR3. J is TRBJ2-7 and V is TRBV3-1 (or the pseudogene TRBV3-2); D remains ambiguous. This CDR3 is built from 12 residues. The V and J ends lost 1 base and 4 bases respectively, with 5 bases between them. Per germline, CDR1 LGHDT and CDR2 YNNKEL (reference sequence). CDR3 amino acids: CASSQGQYEQYF. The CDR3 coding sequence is TGTGCCAGCAGCCAAGGACAATACGAGCAGTACTTC.

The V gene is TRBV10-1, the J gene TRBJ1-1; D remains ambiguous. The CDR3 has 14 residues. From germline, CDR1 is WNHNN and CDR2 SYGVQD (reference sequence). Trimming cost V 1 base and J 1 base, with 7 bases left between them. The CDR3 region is CASSEYAGNTEAFF. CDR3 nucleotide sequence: TGCGCCAGCAGTGAGTACGCAGGGAACACTGAAGCTTTCTTT.

The DNA for the CDR3 is TGTGCCAGCAGTGAAGAGACAGGGACCCTCCAGCCCCAGCATTTT. Its translation is CASSEETGTLQPQHF. This rearrangement joins TRBV2 to TRBJ1-5; 7 bases are a match to TRBD1. CDR1 and CDR2 (germline): SNHLY, FYNNEI. The CDR3 has 15 amino acids. With V trimmed by 1 base and J by 7 bases, 7 bases remained unmatched.

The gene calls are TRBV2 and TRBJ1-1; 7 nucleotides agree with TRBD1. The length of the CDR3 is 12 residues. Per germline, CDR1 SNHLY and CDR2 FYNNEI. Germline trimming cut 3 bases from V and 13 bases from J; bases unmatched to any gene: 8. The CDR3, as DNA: TGTGCCAGCAGTGACCCTGGGACAGCGCATTTCTTT. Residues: CASSDPGTAHFF.

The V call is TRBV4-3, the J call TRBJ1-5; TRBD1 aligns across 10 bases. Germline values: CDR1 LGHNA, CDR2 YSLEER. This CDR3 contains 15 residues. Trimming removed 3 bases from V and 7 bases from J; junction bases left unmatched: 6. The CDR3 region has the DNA TGCGCCAGCAGCCAGGGGACAGGGGTCGGGCAGCCCCAGCATTTT. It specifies CASSQGTGVGQPQHF.

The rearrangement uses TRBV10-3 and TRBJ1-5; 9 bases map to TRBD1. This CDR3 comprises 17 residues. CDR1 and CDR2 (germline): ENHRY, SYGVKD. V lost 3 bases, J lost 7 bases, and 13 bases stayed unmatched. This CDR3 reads CAISDLYRDREEQPQHF. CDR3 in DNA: TGTGCCATCAGTGACCTCTACCGGGACAGGGAGGAACAGCCCCAGCATTTT.

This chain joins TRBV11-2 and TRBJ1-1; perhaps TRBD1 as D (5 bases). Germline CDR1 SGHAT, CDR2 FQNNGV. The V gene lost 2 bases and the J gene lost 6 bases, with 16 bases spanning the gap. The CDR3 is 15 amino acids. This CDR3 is CASSLNYRPVPEAFF. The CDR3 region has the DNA TGTGCCAGCAGCTTAAATTACAGGCCCGTCCCTGAAGCTTTCTTT.

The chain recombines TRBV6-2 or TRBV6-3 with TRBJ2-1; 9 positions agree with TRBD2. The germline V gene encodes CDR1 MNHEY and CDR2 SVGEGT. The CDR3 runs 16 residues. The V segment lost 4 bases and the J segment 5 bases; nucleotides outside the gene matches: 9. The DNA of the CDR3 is TGTGCCAGCAGTTTCTTTGGCGGGAGGGGAGACAATGAGCAGTTCTTC. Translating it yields CASSFFGGRGDNEQFF.

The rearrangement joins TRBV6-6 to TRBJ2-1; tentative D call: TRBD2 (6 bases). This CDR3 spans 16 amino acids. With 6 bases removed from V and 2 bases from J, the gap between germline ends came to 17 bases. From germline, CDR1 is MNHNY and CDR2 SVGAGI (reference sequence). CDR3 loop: CASSPGLTGPYNEQFF. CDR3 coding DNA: TGTGCCAGCAGCCCAGGACTAACGGGCCCCTACAATGAGCAGTTCTTC.

Here the CDR3 reads CASSRDRGVEQYF. CDR3 nucleotides: TGTGCCAGCTCACGGGACAGGGGCGTCGAGCAGTACTTC. The J gene is TRBJ2-7, the V gene TRBV18; 10 bases are a match to TRBD1. The junction had 3 bases not matched to a gene; V was cut back by 4 bases and J by 6 bases. The CDR3 has 13 amino acids. Germline lookup yields CDR1 KGHSH and CDR2 LQKENI.

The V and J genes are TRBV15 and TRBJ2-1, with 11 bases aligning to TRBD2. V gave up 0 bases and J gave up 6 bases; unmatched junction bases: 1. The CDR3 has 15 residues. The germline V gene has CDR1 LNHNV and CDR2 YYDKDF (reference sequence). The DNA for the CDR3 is TGTGCCACCAGCAGAGAACTAGCGGGAGCCAATGAGCAGTTCTTC. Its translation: CATSRELAGANEQFF.

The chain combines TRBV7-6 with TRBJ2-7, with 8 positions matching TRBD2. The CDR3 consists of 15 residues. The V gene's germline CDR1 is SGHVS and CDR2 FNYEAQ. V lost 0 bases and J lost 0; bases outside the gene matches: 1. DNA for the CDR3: TGTGCCAGCAGCTTAGCTAGCGGGGTCTCCTACGAGCAGTACTTC. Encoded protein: CASSLASGVSYEQYF.

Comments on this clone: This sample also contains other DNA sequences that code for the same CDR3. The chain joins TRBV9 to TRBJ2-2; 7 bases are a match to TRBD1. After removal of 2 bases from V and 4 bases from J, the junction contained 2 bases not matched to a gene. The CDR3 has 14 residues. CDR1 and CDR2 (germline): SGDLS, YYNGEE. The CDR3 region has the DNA TGTGCCAGCAGCGTTGGGACAGCCACCGGGGAGCTGTTTTTT. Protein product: CASSVGTATGELFF.

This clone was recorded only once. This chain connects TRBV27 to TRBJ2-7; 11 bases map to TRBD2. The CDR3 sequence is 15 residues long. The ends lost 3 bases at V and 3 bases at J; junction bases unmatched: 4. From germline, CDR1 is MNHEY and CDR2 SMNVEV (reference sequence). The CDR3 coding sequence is TGTGCCAGCAGTTTCCACGGGACTAGCGGCTACGAGCAGTACTTC. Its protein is CASSFHGTSGYEQYF.

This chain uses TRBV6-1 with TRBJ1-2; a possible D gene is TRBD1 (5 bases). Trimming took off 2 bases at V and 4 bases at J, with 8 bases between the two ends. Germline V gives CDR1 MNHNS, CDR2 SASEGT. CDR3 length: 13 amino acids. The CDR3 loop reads CASSETDSYGYTF. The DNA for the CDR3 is TGTGCCAGCAGTGAAACTGACAGCTATGGCTACACCTTC.

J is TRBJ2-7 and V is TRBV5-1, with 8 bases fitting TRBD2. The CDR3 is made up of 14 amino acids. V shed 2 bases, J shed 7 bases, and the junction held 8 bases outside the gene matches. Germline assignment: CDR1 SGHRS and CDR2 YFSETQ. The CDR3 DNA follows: TGCGCCAGCAGCTTAAGCGGGAGTGTATGGGAGCAGTACTTC. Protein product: CASSLSGSVWEQYF.

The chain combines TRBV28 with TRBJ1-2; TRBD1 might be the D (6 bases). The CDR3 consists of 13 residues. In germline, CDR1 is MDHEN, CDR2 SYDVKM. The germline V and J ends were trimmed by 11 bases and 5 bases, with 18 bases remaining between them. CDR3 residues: CALAQGGAYGYTF. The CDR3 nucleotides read TGTGCCTTGGCACAAGGGGGTGCATATGGCTACACCTTC.

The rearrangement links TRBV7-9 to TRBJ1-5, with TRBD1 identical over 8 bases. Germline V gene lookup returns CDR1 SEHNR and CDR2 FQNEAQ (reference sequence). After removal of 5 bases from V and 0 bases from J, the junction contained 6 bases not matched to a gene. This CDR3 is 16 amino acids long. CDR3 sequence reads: CASSSDRGVSNQPQHF. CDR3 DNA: TGTGCCAGCAGCAGCGACAGGGGAGTTAGCAATCAGCCCCAGCATTTT.

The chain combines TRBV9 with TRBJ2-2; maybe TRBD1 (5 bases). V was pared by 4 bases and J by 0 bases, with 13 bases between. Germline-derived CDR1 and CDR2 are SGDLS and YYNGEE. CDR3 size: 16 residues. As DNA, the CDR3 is TGTGCCAGCAGCTACTCGGACATGTCGAACACCGGGGAGCTGTTTTTT. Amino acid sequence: CASSYSDMSNTGELFF.

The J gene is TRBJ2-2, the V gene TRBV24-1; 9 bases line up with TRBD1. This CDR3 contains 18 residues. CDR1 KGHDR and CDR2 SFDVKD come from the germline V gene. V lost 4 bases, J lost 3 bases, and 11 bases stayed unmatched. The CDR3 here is CATSDPGAGTGHTGELFF. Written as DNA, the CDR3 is TGTGCCACCAGTGACCCAGGCGCCGGGACAGGGCACACCGGGGAGCTGTTTTTT.

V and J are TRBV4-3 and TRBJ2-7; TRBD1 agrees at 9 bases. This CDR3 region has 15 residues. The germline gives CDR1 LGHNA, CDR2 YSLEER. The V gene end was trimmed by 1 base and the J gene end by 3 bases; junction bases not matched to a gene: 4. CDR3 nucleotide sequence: TGCGCCAGCAGCCAAGGCTGGGGACAGGGCTACGAGCAGTACTTC. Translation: CASSQGWGQGYEQYF.

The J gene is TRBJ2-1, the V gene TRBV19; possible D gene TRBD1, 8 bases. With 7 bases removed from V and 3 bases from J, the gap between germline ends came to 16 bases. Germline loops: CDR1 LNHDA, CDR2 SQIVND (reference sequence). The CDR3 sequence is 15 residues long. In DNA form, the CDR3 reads TGTGCCAGTACTCAGGGGGCTAGCGGCTACAATGAGCAGTTCTTC. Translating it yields CASTQGASGYNEQFF.

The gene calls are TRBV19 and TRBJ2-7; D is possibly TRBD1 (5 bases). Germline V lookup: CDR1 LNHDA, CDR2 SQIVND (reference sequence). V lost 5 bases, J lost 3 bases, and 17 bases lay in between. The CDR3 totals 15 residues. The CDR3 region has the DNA TGTGCCAGTAGTCCCCTAGGGGCAGAATACTACGAGCAGTACTTC. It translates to CASSPLGAEYYEQYF.

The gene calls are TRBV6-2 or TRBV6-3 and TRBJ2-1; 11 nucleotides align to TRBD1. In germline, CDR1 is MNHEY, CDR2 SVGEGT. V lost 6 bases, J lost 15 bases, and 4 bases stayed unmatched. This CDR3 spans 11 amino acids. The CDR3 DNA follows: TGTGCCAGCAGCCGTGGGACAGGGGGGTTCTTC. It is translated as CASSRGTGGFF.